Listed here are 9 T cell receptor beta chains from one sample, sequenced in a study of blood T cell repertoires in COVID-19. Libraries were prepared by immunoSEQ multiplex PCR; TCRdb keeps only in-frame clonotypes and omits some of them. Counted here are about 280,000 clones, roughly 86% occurring once; the ten biggest clones make up about 10%. The sample taken for sequencing was peripheral blood. Source of these receptors: a man aged 40-50 years with active or convalescent COVID-19.

This clone came up once. The V call is TRBV7-9, the J call TRBJ1-5; 10 nucleotides match TRBD1. The CDR3 contains 14 residues. Germline trimming cut 5 bases from V and 5 bases from J; bases unmatched to any gene: 3. CDR1 is SEHNR and CDR2 is FQNEAQ in the germline V gene (reference sequence). CDR3 DNA sequence: TGTGCCAGCAGCGTGACAGGGGGCGATCAGCCCCAGCATTTT. Translation: CASSVTGGDQPQHF.

V usage is TRBV11-3 and J usage is TRBJ2-7; weak D call: TRBD2 (5 bases). From germline, CDR1 is SGHNT and CDR2 YENEEA. V was trimmed by 2 bases and J by 3 bases, leaving 14 bases between them. This CDR3 contains 15 residues. CDR3 protein: CASSLQSQSGYEQYF. The CDR3 nucleotides are TGTGCCAGCAGCTTACAGTCTCAAAGCGGCTACGAGCAGTACTTC.

This clone occurred a few times. In the same sample, other DNA sequences code for this CDR3. The genes are TRBV3-1 (or the pseudogene TRBV3-2) and TRBJ1-3; no definite D call. Germline V gives CDR1 LGHDT, CDR2 YNNKEL (reference sequence). V lost 3 bases, J lost 1 base, and 7 bases lay in between. The length of the CDR3 is 14 residues. The CDR3: CASSQSGSGNTIYF. CDR3 DNA sequence: TGTGCCAGCAGCCAGTCGGGTTCTGGAAACACCATATATTTT.

The chain couples TRBV13 to TRBJ1-2; TRBD1 matches at 10 bases. In germline, CDR1 is PRHDT, CDR2 FYEKMQ (reference sequence). The CDR3 runs to 13 residues. The junction had 4 bases not matched to a gene; V was cut back by 4 bases and J by 8 bases. CDR3 bases: TGTGCCAGCAGCTCCGGGACAGGGGTCGGCTACACCTTC. Translation gives CASSSGTGVGYTF.

The chain joins TRBV19 to TRBJ1-2; 10 bases are a match to TRBD1. Germline assignment: CDR1 LNHDA and CDR2 SQIVND (reference sequence). This CDR3 has 13 amino acids. V shed 6 bases, J shed 10 bases, and the junction held 8 bases outside the gene matches. The CDR3 loop is CASSTPGQGTYTF. In nucleotides, the CDR3 is TGTGCCAGTAGCACCCCGGGACAGGGGACCTACACCTTC.

This chain joins TRBV5-1 and TRBJ2-1; 8 bases agree with TRBD1. Losses at the gene ends were 0 bases for V and 8 bases for J; bases not matched to a gene: 10. The germline gives CDR1 SGHRS, CDR2 YFSETQ. The CDR3 is 16 amino acids. CDR3 nucleotides: TGCGCCAGCAGCTTGGCCGGGGCGACAGGGGTCGATGAGCAGTTCTTC. It codes for CASSLAGATGVDEQFF.

This chain joins TRBV27 and TRBJ2-1; the D gene is possibly TRBD1 (6 bases). Germline V CDR1 and CDR2: MNHEY, SMNVEV (reference sequence). This CDR3 comprises 17 residues. Trimming pared 2 bases from V and 0 bases from J, leaving 14 bases between. The CDR3 DNA sequence: TGTGCCAGCAGTTTAAGGGGGACCCAGAGCTCCTACAATGAGCAGTTCTTC. Its protein is CASSLRGTQSSYNEQFF.

The CDR3 region is CASSPTGIPLHF. The CDR3 DNA follows: TGTGCCAGTAGTCCCACAGGGATTCCCCTCCACTTT. J is TRBJ1-6 and V is TRBV19, with D possibly matching TRBD1 (6 bases). V was pared by 5 bases and J by 13 bases, with 12 bases between. The V gene's germline CDR1 is LNHDA and CDR2 SQIVND (reference sequence). The length of the CDR3 is 12 residues.

The chain uses TRBV5-1 and TRBJ2-5, with 8 bases matching TRBD1. The J segment lost 4 bases and the V segment lost 4 bases, leaving 9 bases of the junction unmatched. CDR1 is SGHRS and CDR2 is YFSETQ in the germline V gene. The length of the CDR3 is 15 residues. CDR3 bases: TGCGCCAGCAGCGGGAAACAGGGGGGAGTAGAGACCCAGTACTTC. This translates into CASSGKQGGVETQYF.